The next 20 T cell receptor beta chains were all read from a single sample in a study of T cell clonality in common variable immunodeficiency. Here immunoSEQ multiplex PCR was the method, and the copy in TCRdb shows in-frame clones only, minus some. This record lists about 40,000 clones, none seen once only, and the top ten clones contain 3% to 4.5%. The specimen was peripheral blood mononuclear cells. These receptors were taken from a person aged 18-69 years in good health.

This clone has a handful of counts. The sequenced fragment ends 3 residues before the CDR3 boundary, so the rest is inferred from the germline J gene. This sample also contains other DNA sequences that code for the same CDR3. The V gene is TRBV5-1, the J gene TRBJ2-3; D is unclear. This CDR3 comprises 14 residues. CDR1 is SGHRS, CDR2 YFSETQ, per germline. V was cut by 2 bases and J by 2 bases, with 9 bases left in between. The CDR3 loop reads CASSLGLSTDTQYF. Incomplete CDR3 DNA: TGCGCCAGCAGCTTAGGTCTCTCCACAGATACG.

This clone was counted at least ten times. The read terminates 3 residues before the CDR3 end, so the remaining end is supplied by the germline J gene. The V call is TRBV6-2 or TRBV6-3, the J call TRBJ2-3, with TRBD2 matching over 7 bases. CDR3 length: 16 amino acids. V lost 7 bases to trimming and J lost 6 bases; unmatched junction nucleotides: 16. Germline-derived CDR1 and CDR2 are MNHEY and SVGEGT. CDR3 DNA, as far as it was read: TGTGCCAGCACCCCGTGGGCGAGCGGGAAAGCTGATACG. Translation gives CASTPWASGKADT. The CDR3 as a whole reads CASTPWASGKADTQYF.

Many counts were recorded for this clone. CDR3 sequence: CASSSGTSGRNEQFF. The CDR3 DNA, read in part, is TGTGCCAGCAGTTCCGGGACTAGCGGGAGAAATGAG. The rearrangement links TRBV28 to TRBJ2-1; 14 bases are a match to TRBD2. The read terminates 3 residues ahead of where the CDR3 ends, so the germline J gene completes it. Germline V lookup: CDR1 MDHEN, CDR2 SYDVKM. This CDR3 is built from 15 residues. Trimming removed 4 bases from V and 7 bases from J; junction bases left unmatched: 3.

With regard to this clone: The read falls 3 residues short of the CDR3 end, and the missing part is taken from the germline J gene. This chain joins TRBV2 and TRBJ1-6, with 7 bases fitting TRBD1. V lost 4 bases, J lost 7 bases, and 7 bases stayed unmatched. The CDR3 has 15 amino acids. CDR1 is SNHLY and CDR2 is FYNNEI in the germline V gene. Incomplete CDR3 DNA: TGTGCCAGCAGTGTCTACAGGGGAACGAATTCACCC. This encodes CASSVYRGTNSP. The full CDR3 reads CASSVYRGTNSPLHF.

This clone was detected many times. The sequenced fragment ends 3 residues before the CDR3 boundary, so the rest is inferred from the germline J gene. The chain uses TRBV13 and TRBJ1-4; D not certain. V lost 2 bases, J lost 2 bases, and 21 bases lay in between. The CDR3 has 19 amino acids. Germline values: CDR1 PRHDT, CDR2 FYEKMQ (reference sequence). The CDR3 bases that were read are TGTGCCAGCAGCTTATCCGGTCCGAAAAAAGAAGCTACTAATGAAAAA. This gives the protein CASSLSGPKKEATNEK. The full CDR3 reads CASSLSGPKKEATNEKLFF.

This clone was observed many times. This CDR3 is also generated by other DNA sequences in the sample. This CDR3 reads CASSSRGAGLGNTEAFF. CDR3 DNA, as far as it was read: TGTGCCAGTAGTTCCCGGGGGGCAGGGTTGGGGAACACTGAA. V is TRBV19 and J is TRBJ1-1, with a tentative D call TRBD1 (6 bases). The read terminates 3 residues ahead of where the CDR3 ends, so the germline J gene completes it. Germline CDR1 and CDR2: LNHDA and SQIVND (reference sequence). The ends were cut back, 5 bases at V and 1 base at J, with 20 bases in the middle. The CDR3 has 17 amino acids. The complete variable domain, with remaining parts taken from reference TRBV19 and TRBJ1-1, reads DGGITQSPKYLFRKEGQNVTLSCEQNLNHDAMYWYRQDPGQGLRLIYYSQIVNDFQKGDIAEGYSVSREKKESFPLTVTSAQKNPTAFYLCASSSRGAGLGNTEAFFGQGTRLTVV.

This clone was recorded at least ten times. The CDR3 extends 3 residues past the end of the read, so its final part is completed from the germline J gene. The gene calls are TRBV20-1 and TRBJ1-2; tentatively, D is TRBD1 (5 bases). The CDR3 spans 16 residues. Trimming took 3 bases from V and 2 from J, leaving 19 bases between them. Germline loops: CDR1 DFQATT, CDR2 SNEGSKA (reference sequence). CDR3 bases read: TGCAGTGCTAGCGCCACTGCAGGGAAAGAGAACTATGGC. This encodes CSASATAGKENYG. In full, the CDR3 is CSASATAGKENYGYTF.

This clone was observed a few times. Here the CDR3 reads CASSPETAYGQYF. The sequenced part of the CDR3 DNA is TGTGCCAGCTCACCCGAGACAGCCTATGGT. V gene TRBV18 combines with J gene TRBJ2-4, with D possibly matching TRBD1 (5 bases). The DNA ends 3 residues before the CDR3 does, and the rest of the CDR3 is filled in from the germline J gene. Germline CDR1 reads KGHSH; CDR2 reads LQKENI. The CDR3 has 13 amino acids.

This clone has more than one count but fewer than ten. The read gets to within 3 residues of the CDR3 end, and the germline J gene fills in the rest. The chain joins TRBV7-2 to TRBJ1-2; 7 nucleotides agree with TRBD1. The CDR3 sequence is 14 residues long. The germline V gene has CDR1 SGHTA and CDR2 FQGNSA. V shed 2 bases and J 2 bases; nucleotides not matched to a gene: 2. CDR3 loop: CASSLSTGNYGYTF. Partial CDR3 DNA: TGTGCCAGCAGCTTATCGACAGGGAACTATGGC.

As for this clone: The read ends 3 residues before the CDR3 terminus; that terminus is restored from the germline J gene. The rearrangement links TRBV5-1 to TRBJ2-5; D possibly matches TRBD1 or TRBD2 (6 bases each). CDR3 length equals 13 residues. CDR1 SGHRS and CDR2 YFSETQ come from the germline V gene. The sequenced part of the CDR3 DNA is TGCGCCAGCAGGCGGGACAACACAGATACC. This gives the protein CASRRDNTDT. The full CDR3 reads CASRRDNTDTQYF.

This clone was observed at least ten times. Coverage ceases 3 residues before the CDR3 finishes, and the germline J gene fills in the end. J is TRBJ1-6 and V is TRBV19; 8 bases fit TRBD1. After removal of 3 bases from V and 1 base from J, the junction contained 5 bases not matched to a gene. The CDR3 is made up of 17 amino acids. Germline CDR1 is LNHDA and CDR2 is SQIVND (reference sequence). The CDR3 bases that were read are TGTGCCAGTAGTATGAGGGACAGGCCGTCCTATAATTCACCC. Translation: CASSMRDRPSYNSP. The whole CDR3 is CASSMRDRPSYNSPLHF.

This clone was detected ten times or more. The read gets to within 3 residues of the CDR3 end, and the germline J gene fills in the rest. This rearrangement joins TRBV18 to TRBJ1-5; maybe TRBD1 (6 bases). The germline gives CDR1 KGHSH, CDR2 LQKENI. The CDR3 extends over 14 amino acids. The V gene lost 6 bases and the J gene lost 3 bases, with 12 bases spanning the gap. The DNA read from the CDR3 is TGTGCCAGCTCGCGTTACAGGGACAATCAGCCC. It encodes CASSRYRDNQP. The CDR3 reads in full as CASSRYRDNQPQHF.

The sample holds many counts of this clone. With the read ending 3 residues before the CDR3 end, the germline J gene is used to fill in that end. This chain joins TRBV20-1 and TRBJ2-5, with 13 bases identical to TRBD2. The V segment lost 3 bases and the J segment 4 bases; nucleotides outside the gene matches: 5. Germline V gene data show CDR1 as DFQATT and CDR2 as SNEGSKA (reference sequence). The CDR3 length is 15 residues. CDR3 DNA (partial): TGCAGTGCTAGCACTAGCGGGGGGGCGGGAGAGACC. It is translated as CSASTSGGAGET. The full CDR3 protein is CSASTSGGAGETQYF.

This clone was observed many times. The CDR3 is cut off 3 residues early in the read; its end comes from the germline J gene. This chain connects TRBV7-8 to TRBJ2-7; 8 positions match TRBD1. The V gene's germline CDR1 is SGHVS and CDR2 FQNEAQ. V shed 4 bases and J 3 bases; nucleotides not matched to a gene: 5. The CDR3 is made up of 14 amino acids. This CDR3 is CASSSTGQGYEQYF. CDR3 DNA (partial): TGTGCCAGCAGCTCCACCGGACAGGGCTACGAG.

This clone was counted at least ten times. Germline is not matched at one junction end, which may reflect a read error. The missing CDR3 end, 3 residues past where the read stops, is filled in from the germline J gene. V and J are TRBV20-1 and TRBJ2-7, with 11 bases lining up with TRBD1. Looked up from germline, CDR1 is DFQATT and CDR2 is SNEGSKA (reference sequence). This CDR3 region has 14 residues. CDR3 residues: CSAGEGTGGYEQYF. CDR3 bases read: TGCAGTGCTGGAGAGGGGACAGGGGGCTACGAG.

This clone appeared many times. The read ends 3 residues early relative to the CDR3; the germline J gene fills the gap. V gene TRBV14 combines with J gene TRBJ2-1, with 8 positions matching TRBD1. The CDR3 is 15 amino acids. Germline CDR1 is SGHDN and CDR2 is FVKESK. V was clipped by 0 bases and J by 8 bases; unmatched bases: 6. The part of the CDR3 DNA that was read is TGTGCCAGCAGCCAAGATCTCCGGACAGGGCATGAG. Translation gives CASSQDLRTGHE. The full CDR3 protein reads CASSQDLRTGHEQFF. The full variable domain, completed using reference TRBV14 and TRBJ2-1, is EAGVTQFPSHSVIEKGQTVTLRCDPISGHDNLYWYRRVMGKEIKFLLHFVKESKQDESGMPNNRFLAERTGGTYSTLKVQPAELEDSGVYFCASSQDLRTGHEQFFGPGTRLTVL.

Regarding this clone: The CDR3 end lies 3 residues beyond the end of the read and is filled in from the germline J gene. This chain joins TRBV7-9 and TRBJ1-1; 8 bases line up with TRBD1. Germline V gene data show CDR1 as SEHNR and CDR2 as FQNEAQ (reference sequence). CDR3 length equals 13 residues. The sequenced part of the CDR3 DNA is TGTGCCAGCAGCCCCAGGGGGCTTGATACG. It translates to CASSPRGLDT. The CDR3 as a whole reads CASSPRGLDTAFF.

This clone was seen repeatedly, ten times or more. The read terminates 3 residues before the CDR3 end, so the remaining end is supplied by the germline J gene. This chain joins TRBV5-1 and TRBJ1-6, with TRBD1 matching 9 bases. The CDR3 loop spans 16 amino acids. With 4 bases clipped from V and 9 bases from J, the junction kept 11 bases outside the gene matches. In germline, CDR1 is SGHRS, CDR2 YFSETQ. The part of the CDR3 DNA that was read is TGCGCCAGCAGCCCTACCGGGGGGACAGGGACTTCACCC. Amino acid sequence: CASSPTGGTGTSP. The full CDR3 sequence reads CASSPTGGTGTSPLHF.

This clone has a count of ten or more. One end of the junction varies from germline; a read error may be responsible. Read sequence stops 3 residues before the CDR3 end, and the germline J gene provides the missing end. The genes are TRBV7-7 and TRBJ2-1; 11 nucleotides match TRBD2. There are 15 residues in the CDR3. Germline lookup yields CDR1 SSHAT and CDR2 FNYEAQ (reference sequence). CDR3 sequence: CASKSGLAGNNEQFF. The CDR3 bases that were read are TGTGCTAGCAAATCCGGACTAGCGGGTAACAATGAG.

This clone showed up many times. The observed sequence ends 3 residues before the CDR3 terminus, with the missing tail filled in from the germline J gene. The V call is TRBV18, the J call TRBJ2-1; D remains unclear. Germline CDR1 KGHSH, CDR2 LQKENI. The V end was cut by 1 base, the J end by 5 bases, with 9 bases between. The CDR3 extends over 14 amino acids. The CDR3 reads CASSPLFTDNEQFF. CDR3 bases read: TGTGCCAGCTCACCACTATTTACAGACAATGAG.